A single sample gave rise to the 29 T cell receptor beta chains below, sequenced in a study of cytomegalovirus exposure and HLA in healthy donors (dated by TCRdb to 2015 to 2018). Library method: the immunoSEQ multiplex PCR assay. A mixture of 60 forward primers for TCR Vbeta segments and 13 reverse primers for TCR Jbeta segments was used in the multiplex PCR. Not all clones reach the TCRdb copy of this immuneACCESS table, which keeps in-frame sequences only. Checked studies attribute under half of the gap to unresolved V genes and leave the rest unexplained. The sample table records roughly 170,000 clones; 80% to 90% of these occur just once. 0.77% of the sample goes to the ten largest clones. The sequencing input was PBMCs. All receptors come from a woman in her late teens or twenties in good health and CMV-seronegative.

DNA for the CDR3: TGTGCCAGCAGTCCAGCGGGAGGGCGAGATACGCAGTATTTT. This codes for CASSPAGGRDTQYF. V is TRBV28 and J is TRBJ2-3, with 10 bases that match TRBD2. The CDR3 has 14 residues. Germline loops: CDR1 MDHEN, CDR2 SYDVKM. Germline trimming cut 5 bases from V and 5 bases from J; bases unmatched to any gene: 4.

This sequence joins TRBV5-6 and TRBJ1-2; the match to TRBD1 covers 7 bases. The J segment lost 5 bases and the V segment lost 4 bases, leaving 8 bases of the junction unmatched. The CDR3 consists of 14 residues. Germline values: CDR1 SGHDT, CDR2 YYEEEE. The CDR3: CASSAGTEPYGYTF. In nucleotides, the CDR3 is TGTGCCAGCAGCGCTGGGACAGAGCCTTATGGCTACACCTTC. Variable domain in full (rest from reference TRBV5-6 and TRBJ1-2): DAGVTQSPTHLIKTRGQQVTLRCSPKSGHDTVSWYQQALGQGPQFIFQYYEEEERQRGNFPDRFSGHQFPNYSSELNVNALLLGDSALYLCASSAGTEPYGYTFGSGTRLTVV.

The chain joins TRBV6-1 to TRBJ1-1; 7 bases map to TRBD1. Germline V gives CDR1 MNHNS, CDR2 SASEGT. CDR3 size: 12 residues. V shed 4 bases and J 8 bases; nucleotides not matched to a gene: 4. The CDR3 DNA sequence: TGTGCCAGCAGTGGCAGGGGGAAGGAAGCTTTCTTT. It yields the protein CASSGRGKEAFF.

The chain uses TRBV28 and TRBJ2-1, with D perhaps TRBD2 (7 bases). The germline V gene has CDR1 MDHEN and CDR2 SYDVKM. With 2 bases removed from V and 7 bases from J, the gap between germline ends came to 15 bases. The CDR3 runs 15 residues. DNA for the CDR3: TGTGCCAGCAGTTTAGGGGGGGCTTCAGGGAATGAGCAGTTCTTC. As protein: CASSLGGASGNEQFF. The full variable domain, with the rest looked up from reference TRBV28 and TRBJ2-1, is DVKVTQSSRYLVKRTGEKVFLECVQDMDHENMFWYRQDPGLGLRLIYFSYDVKMKEKGDIPEGYSVSREKKERFSLILESASTNQTSMYLCASSLGGASGNEQFFGPGTRLTVL.

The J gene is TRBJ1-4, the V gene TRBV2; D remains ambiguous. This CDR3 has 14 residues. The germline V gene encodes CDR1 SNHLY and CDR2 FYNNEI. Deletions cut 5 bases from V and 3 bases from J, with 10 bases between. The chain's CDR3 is CASSLMRANEKLFF. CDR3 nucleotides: TGTGCCAGCAGTTTGATGAGGGCTAATGAAAAACTGTTTTTT.

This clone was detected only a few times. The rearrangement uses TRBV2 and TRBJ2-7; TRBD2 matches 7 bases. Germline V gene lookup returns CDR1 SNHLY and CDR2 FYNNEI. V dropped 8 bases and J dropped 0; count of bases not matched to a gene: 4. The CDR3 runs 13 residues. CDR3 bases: TGTGCCAGCGTTCTAGCGGCCTCCTACGAGCAGTACTTC. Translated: CASVLAASYEQYF.

The CDR3 region is CASFFKQKAAYEQYF. CDR3 in DNA: TGTGCCAGTTTTTTCAAGCAGAAGGCGGCATACGAGCAGTACTTC. The V gene is TRBV2, the J gene TRBJ2-7; no definite D call. The CDR3 extends over 15 amino acids. Germline V lookup: CDR1 SNHLY, CDR2 FYNNEI. Trimming shortened V by 9 bases and J by 4 bases, and 22 bases separated the two germline ends.

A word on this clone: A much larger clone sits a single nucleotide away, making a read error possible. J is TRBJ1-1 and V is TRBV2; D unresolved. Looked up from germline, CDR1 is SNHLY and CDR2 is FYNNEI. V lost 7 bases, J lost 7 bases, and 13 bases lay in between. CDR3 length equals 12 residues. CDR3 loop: CASNRRENEAFF. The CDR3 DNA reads TGTGCCAGCAACAGACGGGAGAATGAAGCTTTCTTT.

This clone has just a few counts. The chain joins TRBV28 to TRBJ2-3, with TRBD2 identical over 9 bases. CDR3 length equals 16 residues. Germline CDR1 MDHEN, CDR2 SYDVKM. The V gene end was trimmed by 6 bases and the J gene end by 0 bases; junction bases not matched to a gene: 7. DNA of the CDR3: TGTGCCAGCAGGGGCCTAGCGGGGCGTAGCACAGATACGCAGTATTTT. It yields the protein CASRGLAGRSTDTQYF.

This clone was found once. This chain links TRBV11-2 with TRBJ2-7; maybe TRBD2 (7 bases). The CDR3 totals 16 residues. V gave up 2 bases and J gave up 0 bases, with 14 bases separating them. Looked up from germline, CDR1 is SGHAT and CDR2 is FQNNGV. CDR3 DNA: TGTGCCAGCAGCTTACGGGGCGGGGGCAACTCCTACGAGCAGTACTTC. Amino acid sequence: CASSLRGGGNSYEQYF.

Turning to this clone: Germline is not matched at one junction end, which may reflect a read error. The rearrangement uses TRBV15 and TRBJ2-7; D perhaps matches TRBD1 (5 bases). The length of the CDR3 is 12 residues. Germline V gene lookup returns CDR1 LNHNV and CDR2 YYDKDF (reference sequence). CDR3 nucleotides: TGTGCCACCAGCGTAGGCGGTCAGGGTAAGGACTTC. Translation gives CATSVGGQGKDF.

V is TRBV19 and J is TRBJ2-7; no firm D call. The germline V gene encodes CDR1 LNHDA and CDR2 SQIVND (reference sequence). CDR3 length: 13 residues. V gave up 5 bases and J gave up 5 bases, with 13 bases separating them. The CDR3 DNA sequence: TGTGCCAGTAGTCCCAGACTGTTTGACGAGCAGTACTTC. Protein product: CASSPRLFDEQYF. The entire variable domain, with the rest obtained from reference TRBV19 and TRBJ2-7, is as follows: DGGITQSPKYLFRKEGQNVTLSCEQNLNHDAMYWYRQDPGQGLRLIYYSQIVNDFQKGDIAEGYSVSREKKESFPLTVTSAQKNPTAFYLCASSPRLFDEQYFGPGTRLTVT.

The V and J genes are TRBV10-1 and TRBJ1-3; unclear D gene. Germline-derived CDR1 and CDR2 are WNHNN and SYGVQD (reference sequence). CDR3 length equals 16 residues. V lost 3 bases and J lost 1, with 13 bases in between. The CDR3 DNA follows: TGCGCCAGCAGTGAAGGAGGACTTAGTTCTGGAAACACCATATATTTT. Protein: CASSEGGLSSGNTIYF.

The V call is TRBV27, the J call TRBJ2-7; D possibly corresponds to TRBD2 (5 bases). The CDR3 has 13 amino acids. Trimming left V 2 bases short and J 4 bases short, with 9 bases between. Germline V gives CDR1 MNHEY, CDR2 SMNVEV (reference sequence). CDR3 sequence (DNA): TGTGCCAGCAGTTTAGCTACGGGGTACGAGCAGTACTTC. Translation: CASSLATGYEQYF.

The CDR3 spells CASSISRDTEAFF. CDR3 coding DNA: TGTGCCAGTAGTATATCCAGGGACACTGAAGCTTTCTTT. The chain recombines TRBV19 with TRBJ1-1; possible D gene TRBD1, 5 bases. The V end lost 2 bases, the J end lost 3 bases, and 7 bases lay between the germline ends. The CDR3 consists of 13 residues. Looked up from germline, CDR1 is LNHDA and CDR2 is SQIVND (reference sequence).

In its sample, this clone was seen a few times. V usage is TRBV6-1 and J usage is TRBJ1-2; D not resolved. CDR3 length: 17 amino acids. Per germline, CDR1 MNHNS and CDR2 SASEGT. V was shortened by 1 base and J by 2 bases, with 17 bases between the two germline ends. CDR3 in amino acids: CASSEGISGRRNYGYTF. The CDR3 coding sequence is TGTGCCAGCAGTGAAGGCATCTCGGGGAGAAGGAACTATGGCTACACCTTC.

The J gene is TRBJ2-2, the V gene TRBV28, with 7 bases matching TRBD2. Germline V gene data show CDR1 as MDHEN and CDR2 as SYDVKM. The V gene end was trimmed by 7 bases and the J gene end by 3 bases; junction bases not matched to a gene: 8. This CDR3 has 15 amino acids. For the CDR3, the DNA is TGTGCCAGCAATGGCGGGGGACGGGACACCGGGGAGCTGTTTTTT. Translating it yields CASNGGGRDTGELFF.

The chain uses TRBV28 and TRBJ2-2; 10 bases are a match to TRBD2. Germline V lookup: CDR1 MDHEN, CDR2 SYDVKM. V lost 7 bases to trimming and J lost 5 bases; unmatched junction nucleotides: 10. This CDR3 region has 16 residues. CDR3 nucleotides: TGTGCCAGCAAGATAGCGGGAGGAAAGAAAACCGGGGAGCTGTTTTTT. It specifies CASKIAGGKKTGELFF.

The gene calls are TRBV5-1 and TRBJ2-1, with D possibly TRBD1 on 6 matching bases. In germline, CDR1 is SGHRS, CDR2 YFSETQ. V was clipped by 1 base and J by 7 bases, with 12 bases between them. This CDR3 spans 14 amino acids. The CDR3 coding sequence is TGCGCCAGCAGCTTGACGGCAGGGGCAAATGAGCAGTTCTTC. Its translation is CASSLTAGANEQFF.

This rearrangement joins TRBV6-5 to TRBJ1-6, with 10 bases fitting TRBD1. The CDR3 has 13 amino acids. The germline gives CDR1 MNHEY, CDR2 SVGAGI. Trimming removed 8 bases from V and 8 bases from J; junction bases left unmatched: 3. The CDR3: CASGGTGDSPLHF. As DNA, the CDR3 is TGTGCCAGCGGAGGGACAGGGGATTCACCCCTCCACTTT.

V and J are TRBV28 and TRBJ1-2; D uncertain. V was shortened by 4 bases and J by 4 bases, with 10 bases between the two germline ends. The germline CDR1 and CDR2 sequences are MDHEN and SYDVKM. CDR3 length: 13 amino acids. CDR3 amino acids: CASSSPRGYGYTF. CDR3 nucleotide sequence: TGTGCCAGCAGTTCCCCCCGAGGCTATGGCTACACCTTC.

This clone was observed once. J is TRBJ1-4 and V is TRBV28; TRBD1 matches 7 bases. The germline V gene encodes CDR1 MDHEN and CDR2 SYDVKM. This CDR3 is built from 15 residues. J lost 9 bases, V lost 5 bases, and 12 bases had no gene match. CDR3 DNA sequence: TGTGCCAGCAGTAACCAAGGGACAGTCGGTAAAAAACTGTTTTTT. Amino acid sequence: CASSNQGTVGKKLFF.

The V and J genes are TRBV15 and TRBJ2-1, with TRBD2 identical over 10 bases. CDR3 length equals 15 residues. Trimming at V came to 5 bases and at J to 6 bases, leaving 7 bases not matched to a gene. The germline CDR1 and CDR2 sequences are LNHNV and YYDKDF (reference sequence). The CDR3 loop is CATSLAGGVSNEQFF. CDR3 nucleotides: TGTGCCACCAGCTTAGCGGGAGGCGTAAGCAATGAGCAGTTCTTC.

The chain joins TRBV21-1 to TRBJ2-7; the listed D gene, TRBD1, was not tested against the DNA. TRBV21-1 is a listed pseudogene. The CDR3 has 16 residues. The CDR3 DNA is TGTGCCAGCCGGGACAGGGGGCGAGGAGGGGCATACGAGCAGTACTTC. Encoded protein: CASRDRGRGGAYEQYF.

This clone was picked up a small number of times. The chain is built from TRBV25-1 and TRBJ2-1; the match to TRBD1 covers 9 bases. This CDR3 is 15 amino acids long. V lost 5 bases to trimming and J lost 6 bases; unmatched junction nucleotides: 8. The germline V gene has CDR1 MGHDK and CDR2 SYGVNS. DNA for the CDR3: TGTGCCAGCAGTAAACCGGGACAGGGAGGCAATGAGCAGTTCTTC. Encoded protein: CASSKPGQGGNEQFF.

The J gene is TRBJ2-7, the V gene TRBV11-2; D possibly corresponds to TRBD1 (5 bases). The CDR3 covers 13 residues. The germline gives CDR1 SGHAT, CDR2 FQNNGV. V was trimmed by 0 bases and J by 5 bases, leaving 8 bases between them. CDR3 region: CASSLDSGNEQYF. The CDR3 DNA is TGTGCCAGCAGCTTAGACTCAGGGAACGAGCAGTACTTC.

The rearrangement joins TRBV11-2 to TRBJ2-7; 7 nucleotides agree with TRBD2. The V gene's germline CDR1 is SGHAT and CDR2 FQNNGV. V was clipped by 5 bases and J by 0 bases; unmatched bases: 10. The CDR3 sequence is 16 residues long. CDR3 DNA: TGTGCCAGCAGCCCTATCGGGCGGGAGTCCTCCTACGAGCAGTACTTC. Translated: CASSPIGRESSYEQYF.

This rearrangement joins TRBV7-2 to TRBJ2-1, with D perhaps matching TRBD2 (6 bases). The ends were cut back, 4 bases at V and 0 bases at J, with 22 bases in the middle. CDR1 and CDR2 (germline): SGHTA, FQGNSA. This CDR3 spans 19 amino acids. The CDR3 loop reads CASSSRSVGRESSYNEQFF. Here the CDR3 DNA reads TGTGCCAGCAGCTCCCGTTCAGTTGGGCGGGAAAGCTCCTACAATGAGCAGTTCTTC.

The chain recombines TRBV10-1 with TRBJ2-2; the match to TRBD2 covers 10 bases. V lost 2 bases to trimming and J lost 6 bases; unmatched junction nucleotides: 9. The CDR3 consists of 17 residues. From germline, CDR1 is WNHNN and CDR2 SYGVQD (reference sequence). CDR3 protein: CASSEGAGGPMSGELFF. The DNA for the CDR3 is TGCGCCAGCAGTGAGGGAGCGGGAGGGCCGATGTCCGGGGAGCTGTTTTTT.